This TCR beta chain was sequenced during a study of blood T cell repertoires in COVID-19. Study summary: T cells, B-cell-depleted T cells, or PBMCs provided the cDNA or gDNA that served as material.

The data were produced by immunoSEQ multiplex PCR, yet TCRdb's version contains in-frame clones alone and is incomplete. The sample lists roughly 160,000 clones; approximately 86% were seen once. This CDR3 comprises 15 residues. The V end lost 3 bases, the J end lost 1 base, and 10 bases lay between the germline ends. The germline V gene encodes CDR1 ENHRY and CDR2 SYGVKD. The source is an older man with COVID-19, enrolled during active disease. The chain couples TRBV10-3 to TRBJ2-1; D remains ambiguous. Sequencing was performed on peripheral blood. CDR3 in DNA: TGTGCCATCAGTGATGTGGCAGGTTCCTACAATGAGCAGTTCTTC. It encodes CAISDVAGSYNEQFF.